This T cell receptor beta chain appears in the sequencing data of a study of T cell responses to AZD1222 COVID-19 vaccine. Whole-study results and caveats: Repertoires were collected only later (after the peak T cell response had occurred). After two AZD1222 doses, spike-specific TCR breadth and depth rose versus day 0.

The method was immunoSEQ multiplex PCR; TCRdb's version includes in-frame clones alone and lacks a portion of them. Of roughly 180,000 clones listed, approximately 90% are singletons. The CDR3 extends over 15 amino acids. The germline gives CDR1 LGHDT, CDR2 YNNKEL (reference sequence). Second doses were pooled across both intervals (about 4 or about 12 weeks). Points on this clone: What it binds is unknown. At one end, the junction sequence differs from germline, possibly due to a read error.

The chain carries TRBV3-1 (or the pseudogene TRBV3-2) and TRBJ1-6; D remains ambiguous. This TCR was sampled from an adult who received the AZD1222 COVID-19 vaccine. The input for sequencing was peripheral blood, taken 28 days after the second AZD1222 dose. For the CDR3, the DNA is TGTGCCAGCAGTCAAGGAAGGGCACCTAATTCACCCCTCCACTTT. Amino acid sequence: CASSQGRAPNSPLHF.